This T cell receptor beta chain was recovered during a study of naive and memory T cell subsets (TCRdb year 2017). General notes on the study: Sorted naive and memory T cell subsets from peripheral blood were analyzed in the study using a UMI-based, open-source pipeline for TCR alpha and beta sequencing. The results of the functional CMV T cell responses matched the IgG serology results in every case. RNA was DNase-treated and reverse transcribed with TCR constant-region primers, mostly using SuperScript III. Study-wide findings and limitations: Gini index rose and Shannon and inverse Simpson diversity fell from naive through CM, EM and EMRA in both CD4 and CD8 cells. The repertoire findings for the naive and memory subsets could not be validated against a ground truth because none was available. Following error correction, more than 95% of naive TCR sequences occurred only once, which made naive abundance distributions much steeper than those of memory subsets. Each clonotype was defined as a single alpha or beta chain sequence rather than as a paired alpha/beta receptor. RNA-based TCR counts may be affected by expression changes linked to T cell activation and differentiation. A power law was followed by TCR abundance, with an exponent that differed between naive and memory subsets but was consistent across the three individuals.

This clonotype was found a few times. Its antigen is not yet known. Base qualities are not at hand, and no much larger clone is one base apart. The germline ends are 10 bases apart after V is trimmed by 4 bases and J by 1 base. The CDR3 contains 14 residues, cysteine and phenylalanine counted. The only DNA kept is the CDR3, 42 bases in frame from the first base. From the germline V gene, CDR1 is MNHEY and CDR2 is SVGAGI. Separate amplification of TCR alpha and beta chain libraries was performed from the second PCR step onward. CMV status of each donor was established by measuring IFNgamma production from CD4+ T cells after fresh PBMCs were stimulated overnight with CMV viral lysate. CD4 T cells were positively selected with Miltenyi beads, followed by positive selection of CD8 T cells from the CD4-negative fraction. Cells were stained for CD3, CD4, CD8, CD45RA, CD27 and a live/dead dye and were sorted on a BD Aria II into four subsets based on CD45RA and CD27. A few healthy volunteers provided blood, and the blood of each volunteer was split into CD4 and CD8 T cells and then into four differentiation subsets. About 120 ml of peripheral blood was drawn per donor, and PBMC were isolated by Ficoll-Paque PLUS density-gradient centrifugation. The sorted cells were lysed in RLT buffer, after which RNA was extracted using a Qiagen RNeasy kit and kept at -80 degrees C.

The method was UMI-ligation and nested PCR. To cover both TRBC1 and TRBC2, the beta constant-region primer consisted of an equimolar mix of two oligonucleotides. A single-stranded oligonucleotide containing the SP2 primer and a 12-nucleotide UMI was joined to the 3' end of the cDNA by T4 RNA ligase 1. Four rounds of PCR, combining the SP2 primer with nested alpha and beta constant-region primers, were used to amplify the ligated cDNA. Incubation of the ligation reaction was carried out at 16 degrees C for about 20-25 hours. PCR2 was usually performed as a SYBR Green qPCR and halted at a preset threshold so that over-amplification would not occur. Apart from the first purification, every purification step used Agencourt AMPure XP magnetic beads. Libraries were quantified by Qubit and checked on a TapeStation, where a main peak was expected near 650 bp. Sequencing of the pooled libraries was done on an Illumina MiSeq using v2 2x251 paired-end kits, which typically yielded roughly 0.85-2.3 million reads per sample. Each sample's library went into the pool at about 4 nM, and about 4.5-8% PhiX was added to help with cluster recognition. The original methods were these. Decombinator assigned V and J genes to Demultiplexor-processed FASTQ reads by tag matching, allowing a single base-pair mismatch. UMIs were used by Collapsinator to correct both sequencing errors and frequency errors arising from PCR heterogeneity. TCRs were translated and CDR3s were extracted from the conserved cysteine to the FGXG phenylalanine by CDR3Translator, with non-productive sequences being flagged. Repertoires were subsampled to equal numbers of UMI-defined TCRs before Gini, Shannon entropy and inverse Simpson indices were calculated. Within the linear range, a power law was fitted by maximum likelihood to the distributions of clonotype abundance. For one naive CD8 sample, the pipeline and MIGEC produced similar UMI counts, unique TCR numbers and clonal distributions. The repertoires were searched for roughly 7,000 CMV-associated CDR3 sequences that had been compiled from VDJdb and a published dataset. In-frame beta chains were kept once TCRdb had trimmed the public reads at Q25 with fastp and called clones with MiXCR. Rows with one shared CDR3 protein collapse into an entry with the most common genes and DNA. The V and J calls follow TCRdb's processing rather than the paper's. In this sample the table shows some 85,000 distinct CDR3 sequences, about 12% of which occur a single time. The top ten hold 0.75% to 0.95% of the sample.

The receptor's source is a human donor in good health. The receptor chain draws on TRBV6-5 and TRBJ1-1, with a weak D call of TRBD1 (5 bases match). Sequenced material: central memory CD4+ T cells from blood. What this sample's cell subset or site label stands for: central memory, CD45RA- CD27+. The CDR3 protein sequence reads: CASSSSTANTEAFF. DNA sequence: TGTGCCAGCAGTTCATCGACAGCGAACACTGAAGCTTTCTTT.